This TCR beta chain was obtained from a study of T cells in Graves' hyperthyroidism and ophthalmopathy. Trimming took 5 bases from V and 8 from J, leaving 15 bases between them. This CDR3 spans 14 amino acids. CDR1 SGHTA and CDR2 FQGNSA come from the germline V gene. TCR beta CDR3 regions were amplified from RNA. The HTBI set primed first-round TCR CDR3 RT-PCR. TCRdb re-derived calls from the multiplex PCR reads in MiXCR, one entry per CDR3 protein. The sample holds 560,000 or so distinct CDR3 sequences, about 20% seen once. This clonotype was seen ten or more times. The receptor was derived from a man aged 35-49 years with Graves' ophthalmopathy. This chain joins TRBV7-2 and TRBJ1-4, with D uncertain. Sample: blood. The CDR3 loop is CASSRGSFAEKLFF. The CDR3 DNA reads TGTGCCAGCAGCCGAGGTAGTTTCGCGGAAAAACTGTTTTTT.